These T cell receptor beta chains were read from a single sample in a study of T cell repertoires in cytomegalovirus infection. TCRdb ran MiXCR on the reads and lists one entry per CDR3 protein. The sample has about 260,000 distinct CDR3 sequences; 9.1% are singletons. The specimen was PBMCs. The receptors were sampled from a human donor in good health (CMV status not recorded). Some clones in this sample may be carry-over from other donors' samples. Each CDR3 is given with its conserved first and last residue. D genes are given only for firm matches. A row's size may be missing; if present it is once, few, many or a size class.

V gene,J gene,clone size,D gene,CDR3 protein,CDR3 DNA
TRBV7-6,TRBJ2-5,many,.,CASSPGRGLAETQYF,TGTGCCAGCAGCCCCGGGAGGGGGCTGGCGGAGACCCAGTACTTC
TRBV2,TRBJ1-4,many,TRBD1,CASRDRGRTNEKLFF,TGTGCCAGCCGGGACAGGGGGCGAACTAATGAAAAACTGTTTTTT
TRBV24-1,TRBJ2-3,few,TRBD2,CATSETGLAGTQYF,TGTGCCACCAGTGAAACGGGACTAGCCGGTACGCAGTATTTT
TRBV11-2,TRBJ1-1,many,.,CASSSSGLGTEAFF,TGTGCCAGCAGCTCTTCGGGGCTCGGCACTGAAGCTTTCTTT
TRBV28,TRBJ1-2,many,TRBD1,CASRTPGTGGSYNYGYTF,TGTGCCAGCAGGACCCCCGGGACAGGGGGCAGCTATAACTATGGCTACACCTTC
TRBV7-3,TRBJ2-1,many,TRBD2,CASRKTGGGDNEQFF,TGTGCCAGCAGAAAAACCGGGGGGGGCGACAATGAGCAGTTCTTC
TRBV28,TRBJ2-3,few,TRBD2,CASSPGGRTDTQYF,TGTGCCAGCAGTCCGGGGGGGCGCACAGATACGCAGTATTTT
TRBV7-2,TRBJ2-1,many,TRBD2,CASSLASLAGGYEQFF,TGTGCCAGCAGCTTAGCTTCCCTAGCGGGAGGGTATGAGCAGTTCTTC
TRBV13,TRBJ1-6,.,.,CASRDNSPLHF,TGTGCCAGCAGGGATAATTCACCCCTCCACTTT
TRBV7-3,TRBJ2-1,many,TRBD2,CASSSTSGGTYNEQFF,TGTGCCAGCAGCTCCACTAGCGGGGGGACCTACAATGAGCAGTTCTTC
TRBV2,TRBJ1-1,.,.,CASKDNPNTEAFF,TGTGCCAGCAAAGACAATCCGAACACTGAAGCTTTCTTT
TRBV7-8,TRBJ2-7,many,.,CASTGGGTRYF,TGTGCCAGCACTGGCGGAGGGACCCGGTACTTC
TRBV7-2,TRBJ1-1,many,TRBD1,CASSFNRGRGTEAFF,TGTGCCAGCAGTTTTAACAGGGGGCGCGGGACTGAAGCTTTCTTT
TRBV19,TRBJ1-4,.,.,CASSMSRVQAVSGKLFF,TGTGCCAGTAGTATGAGTCGAGTCCAGGCAGTATCGGGGAAACTGTTTTTT
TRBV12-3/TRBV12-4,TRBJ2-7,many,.,CASSDLSRSYEQYF,TGTGCCAGCAGTGACCTCTCCCGCTCCTACGAGCAGTACTTC
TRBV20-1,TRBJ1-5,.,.,CSARDTGPGFRPQHF,TGCAGTGCTAGAGACACGGGACCGGGGTTCCGGCCCCAGCATTTT
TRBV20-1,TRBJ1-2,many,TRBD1,CSARGQGRGYTF,TGCAGTGCTAGAGGACAGGGCCGCGGCTACACCTTC
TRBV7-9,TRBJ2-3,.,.,CASSSRRRTDTQYF,TGTGCCAGCAGCTCTCGGCGGCGGACAGATACGCAGTATTTT
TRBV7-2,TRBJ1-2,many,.,CASSSPTASNYGYTF,TGTGCCAGCAGCTCCCCGACTGCCTCTAACTATGGCTACACCTTC
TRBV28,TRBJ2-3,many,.,CASSLKSTQYF,TGTGCCAGCAGTCTTAAATCCACGCAGTATTTT
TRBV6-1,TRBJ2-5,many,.,CASSATQGGETQYF,TGTGCCAGCAGTGCCACCCAAGGCGGAGAGACCCAGTACTTC
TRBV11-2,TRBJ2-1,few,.,CASSLGRDTNNEQFF,TGTGCCAGCAGCTTGGGCCGGGACACAAACAATGAGCAGTTCTTC
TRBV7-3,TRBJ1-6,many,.,CASSLRPRGSGDSPLHF,TGTGCCAGCAGCTTACGGCCCAGGGGTTCCGGGGATTCACCCCTCCACTTT
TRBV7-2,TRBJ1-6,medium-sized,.,CASSQGQGGGSPLHF,TGTGCCAGCAGCCAAGGCCAGGGTGGAGGATCACCCCTCCACTTT
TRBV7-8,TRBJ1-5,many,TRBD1,CASSSLRDRGNNQPQHF,TGTGCCAGCAGCTCCTTGCGGGACAGGGGGAACAATCAGCCCCAGCATTTT
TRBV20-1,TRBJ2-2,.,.,CSAGTGRTGELFF,TGCAGTGCTGGTACAGGGCGGACCGGGGAGCTGTTTTTT
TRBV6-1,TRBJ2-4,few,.,CASSVYRNIQYF,TGTGCCAGCAGTGTGTACCGTAACATTCAGTACTTC
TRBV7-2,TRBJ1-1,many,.,CASSLGSWAATEAFF,TGTGCCAGCAGCTTAGGTAGCTGGGCGGCCACTGAAGCTTTCTTT
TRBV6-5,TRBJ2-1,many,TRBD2,CASSSGLAGGDNEQFF,TGTGCCAGCAGTTCGGGACTAGCGGGAGGTGACAATGAGCAGTTCTTC
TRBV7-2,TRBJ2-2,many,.,CASSLGATGELFF,TGTGCCAGCAGCTTAGGCGCCACCGGGGAGCTGTTTTTT
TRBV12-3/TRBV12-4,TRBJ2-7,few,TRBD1,CASTLQGASYEQYF,TGTGCCAGTACGCTCCAGGGGGCCTCCTACGAGCAGTACTTC
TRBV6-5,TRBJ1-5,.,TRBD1,CASSSDRGSQPQHF,TGTGCCAGCAGTTCGGACAGGGGATCCCAGCCCCAGCATTTT
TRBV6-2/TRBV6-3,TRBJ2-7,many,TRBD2,CASSVGLAISYEQYF,TGTGCCAGCAGTGTCGGACTAGCGATCTCCTACGAGCAGTACTTC
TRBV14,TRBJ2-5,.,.,CASSQAGLQETQYF,TGTGCCAGCAGCCAGGCAGGGCTCCAAGAGACCCAGTACTTC
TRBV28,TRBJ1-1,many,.,CASSLVGWETEAFF,TGTGCCAGCAGTTTAGTTGGTTGGGAAACTGAAGCTTTCTTT
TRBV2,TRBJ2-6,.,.,CASKSGANVLTF,TGTGCCAGCAAATCTGGGGCCAACGTCCTGACTTTC
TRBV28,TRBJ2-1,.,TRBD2,CASTYGGGGHNEQFF,TGTGCCAGCACGTACGGGGGGGGGGGACACAATGAGCAGTTCTTC
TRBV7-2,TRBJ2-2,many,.,CASSLVVGGELFF,TGTGCCAGCAGCTTAGTCGTGGGCGGGGAGCTGTTTTTT